Presented here are 21 T cell receptor delta chains from one specimen sequenced in a study of gamma-delta T cells after stem cell transplantation. TCRdb repeated clone calling on the RT-PCR reads with CATT. The sample has about 28 delta-chain clones. The specimen sequenced was gamma-delta T cells. These receptors were obtained from a human donor. It is not recorded whose cells these are; they may come from a transplant donor. This table probably holds off-target reads from a library built for another chain.

The sample holds a few counts of this clone. The genes are TRDV2 and TRDJ1; D ambiguous. V lost 0 bases and J lost 5, with 12 bases in between. Germline CDR1 is GEAIGNYY and CDR2 is EKD. The CDR3 length is 14 residues. The CDR3: CACDTVGGPDKLIF. DNA of the CDR3: TGTGCCTGTGACACCGTGGGAGGGCCGGATAAACTCATCTTT.

The J gene is TRDJ1, the V gene TRDV2; D is perhaps TRDD3 (6 bases). The length of the CDR3 is 17 residues. The germline gives CDR1 GEAIGNYY, CDR2 EKD. V was pared by 1 base and J by 0 bases, with 17 bases between. The CDR3 sequence: CACDTIGGSAYTDKLIF. In nucleotides, the CDR3 is TGTGCCTGTGACACTATTGGGGGCTCTGCCTACACCGATAAACTCATCTTT.

The genes are TRDV2 and TRDJ1; 9 bases align to TRDD3. V was clipped by 3 bases and J by 0 bases; unmatched bases: 7. The CDR3 sequence is 16 residues long. Germline V gene data show CDR1 as GEAIGNYY and CDR2 as EKD. The CDR3 nucleotides are TGTGCCTGTGACTTACTACTGGGGGACGACACCGATAAACTCATCTTT. Amino acid sequence: CACDLLLGDDTDKLIF.

This clone rates as hyperexpanded. The J gene is TRDJ1, the V gene TRDV3, with D hard to call. CDR3 length equals 16 residues. Germline V gives CDR1 TVYSNPD, CDR2 GDNSRS (reference sequence). V dropped 2 bases and J dropped 0 bases, with 19 bases sitting between them. The CDR3 sequence: CAFLGKWAQYTDKLIF. CDR3 nucleotide sequence: TGTGCCTTTTTGGGCAAGTGGGCTCAGTACACCGATAAACTCATCTTT.

The J gene is TRDJ1, the V gene TRDV2; 12 bases map to TRDD3. With 3 bases clipped from V and 0 bases from J, the junction kept 7 bases outside the gene matches. This CDR3 is built from 17 residues. Germline V CDR1 and CDR2: GEAIGNYY, EKD. This CDR3 is CACDAVLGDTNTDKLIF. CDR3 nucleotide sequence: TGTGCCTGTGACGCCGTACTGGGGGATACAAACACCGATAAACTCATCTTT.

This clone was picked up a small number of times. The chain carries TRDV2 and TRDJ1, with 10 bases matching TRDD3. CDR3 length: 18 residues. With V trimmed by 0 bases and J by 0 bases, 9 bases remained unmatched. The V gene's germline CDR1 is GEAIGNYY and CDR2 EKD. The CDR3 DNA reads TGTGCCTGTGACACCGTTGGTGGGGGATACCCTAACACCGATAAACTCATCTTT. It is translated as CACDTVGGGYPNTDKLIF.

The table lists this clone with a few counts. The CDR3 spells CACDPVLGDTRQLIF. CDR3 DNA: TGTGCCTGTGACCCAGTACTGGGGGATACGCGGCAACTCATCTTT. The chain links TRDV2 to TRDJ1; 13 positions match TRDD3. The CDR3 runs to 15 residues. V shed 3 bases and J 9 bases; nucleotides not matched to a gene: 9. Per the germline V gene, CDR1 is GEAIGNYY and CDR2 is EKD.

The rearrangement uses TRDV2 and TRDJ1; 7 bases are a match to TRDD3. J gave up 2 bases and V 4 bases, and 15 bases lay outside the gene matches. CDR1 and CDR2 (germline): GEAIGNYY, EKD. CDR3 length equals 17 residues. The CDR3 DNA follows: TGTGCCTGTGATGCCTTGACTGGGGTCGATACTACCGATAAACTCATCTTT. It encodes CACDALTGVDTTDKLIF.

A few counts support this clone. V usage is TRDV2 and J usage is TRDJ1, with TRDD3 matching 7 bases. The CDR3 length is 17 residues. V trimming: 3 bases; J trimming: 0 bases; junction bases outside the gene matches: 12. Germline CDR1 is GEAIGNYY and CDR2 is EKD. CDR3 in DNA: TGTGCCTGTGACCCCGCCGAGGGGGATTCGTACACCGATAAACTCATCTTT. It translates to CACDPAEGDSYTDKLIF.

This clone was seen a handful of times. The chain uses TRDV1 and TRDJ1; 12 bases align to TRDD3. This CDR3 spans 24 amino acids. Germline CDR1 is TSWWSYY and CDR2 is QGS. V dropped 3 bases and J dropped 1; count of bases not matched to a gene: 27. CDR3 loop: CALGDPLRRLYWGIHYPGTDKLIF. The CDR3 DNA is TGTGCTCTTGGGGATCCACTACGAAGGCTTTACTGGGGGATACATTACCCCGGCACCGATAAACTCATCTTT.

The chain is built from TRDV2 and TRDJ1; TRDD3 agrees at 11 bases. Germline loops: CDR1 GEAIGNYY, CDR2 EKD. The CDR3 has 17 amino acids. Trimming took 3 bases from V and 2 from J; bases not matched to a gene: 10. Here the CDR3 DNA reads TGTGCCTGTGACGCCGTACTGGGGGATATTAGGACCGATAAACTCATCTTT. It codes for CACDAVLGDIRTDKLIF.

The chain carries TRDV2 and TRDJ1, with 7 bases identical to TRDD3. The CDR3 covers 21 residues. The ends lost 5 bases at V and 0 bases at J; junction bases unmatched: 26. The germline V gene has CDR1 GEAIGNYY and CDR2 EKD. The CDR3 here is CACGLVKLGTYPASYTDKLIF. CDR3 nucleotide sequence: TGTGCCTGTGGCCTAGTGAAACTGGGGACTTACCCTGCCTCGTACACCGATAAACTCATCTTT.

V usage is TRDV3 and J usage is TRDJ1; 11 bases fit TRDD3. J gave up 3 bases and V 5 bases, and 35 bases lay outside the gene matches. Germline values: CDR1 TVYSNPD, CDR2 GDNSRS (reference sequence). The CDR3 totals 23 residues. Written as DNA, the CDR3 is TGTGCCCTCACTTCGCCTCCCACATTTTCCTACTTTGGTGGGGGATACGACGCCGATAAACTCATCTTT. It codes for CALTSPPTFSYFGGGYDADKLIF.

The V and J genes are TRDV2 and TRDJ1; 10 nucleotides agree with TRDD3. After removal of 0 bases from V and 2 bases from J, the junction contained 2 bases not matched to a gene. The CDR3 covers 15 residues. Germline V gene lookup returns CDR1 GEAIGNYY and CDR2 EKD. DNA for the CDR3: TGTGCCTGTGACACCCTACTGGGGGATACCGATAAACTCATCTTT. As protein: CACDTLLGDTDKLIF.

The sample holds a few counts of this clone. This chain connects TRDV2 to TRDJ1, with a possible D match to TRDD3 (6 bases). Germline CDR1 reads GEAIGNYY; CDR2 reads EKD. This CDR3 contains 16 residues. Between the trimmed V and J ends, which lost 0 bases and 0 bases, there was a span of 13 bases. In nucleotides, the CDR3 is TGTGCCTGTGACACCCTGGGGCCCTCGGACACCGATAAACTCATCTTT. Amino acids: CACDTLGPSDTDKLIF.

This CDR3 reads CALWEVHSSLAVEQHWLSQVSIGRIQHF. CDR3 bases: TGTGCCTTGTGGGAGGTGCATAGCTCTTTGGCAGTGGAACAACACTGGTTGTCACAGGTAAGTATCGGAAGAATACAACATTTC. The V gene is TRDV3, but the J gene lacks a call; no DNA check was done on the table's D call, TRDD3. The CDR3 runs to 28 residues. Germline CDR1 and CDR2: TVYSNPD and GDNSRS (reference sequence).

This clone was seen just once. The V call is TRDV2, the J call TRDJ1, with 7 bases fitting TRDD3. The junction had 21 bases not matched to a gene; V was cut back by 0 bases and J by 0 bases. This CDR3 region has 21 residues. The germline gives CDR1 GEAIGNYY, CDR2 EKD. CDR3 DNA sequence: TGTGCCTGTGACACCCTCCGAAGGGGGGATCCGGGACCGTATTACACCGATAAACTCATCTTT. This gives the protein CACDTLRRGDPGPYYTDKLIF.

The chain has TRDV1 and TRDJ4, with TRDD3 matching over 10 bases. The CDR3 spans 19 residues. J lost 9 bases, V lost 1 base, and 23 bases had no gene match. From germline, CDR1 is TSWWSYY and CDR2 QGS. The CDR3, as DNA: TGTGCTCTTGGGGAACGGTTCTGGTGGGGGATACCAGTAACAGGGCAGTTGATCTTT. Its translation is CALGERFWWGIPVTGQLIF.

This clone was observed a handful of times. The chain carries TRDV2 and TRDJ3; 13 bases fit TRDD3. There are 20 residues in the CDR3. V shed 0 bases, J shed 1 base, and the junction held 5 bases outside the gene matches. Germline V CDR1 and CDR2: GEAIGNYY, EKD. The CDR3 DNA sequence: TGTGCCTGTGACACCGTACTGGGGGATACGAAATCCTGGGACACCCGACAGATGTTTTTC. Its translation: CACDTVLGDTKSWDTRQMFF.

V usage is TRDV2 and J usage is TRDJ1; D possibly corresponds to TRDD3 (6 bases). CDR1 GEAIGNYY and CDR2 EKD come from the germline V gene. This CDR3 has 15 amino acids. The V end was cut by 0 bases, the J end by 0 bases, with 10 bases between. The CDR3 region is CACDTVGDYTDKLIF. The CDR3 DNA reads TGTGCCTGTGACACCGTTGGGGATTACACCGATAAACTCATCTTT.

The rearrangement links TRDV2 to TRDJ1, with TRDD3 matching 8 bases. This CDR3 is built from 20 residues. The germline V gene encodes CDR1 GEAIGNYY and CDR2 EKD. V shed 1 base, J shed 1 base, and the junction held 19 bases outside the gene matches. CDR3 in amino acids: CACDTLIPMEWGMRTDKLIF. The CDR3 DNA reads TGTGCCTGTGACACGCTTATCCCGATGGAGTGGGGGATGCGCACCGATAAACTCATCTTT.